Listed here are 32 T cell receptor beta chains from one sample, sequenced in a study of response to subunit inactivated influenza vaccine. TCRdb fed the RT-PCR reads into MiXCR, producing one record per CDR3 protein. The sample holds 150,000 to 200,000 distinct CDR3 sequences, 11% seen once. The sample consisted of non-naive T cells sorted from PBMCs, taken roughly 48 days after vaccination. These receptors originate from a man between 50 and 59 years old who received an inactivated influenza vaccine.

This clonotype occurred a few times. The chain employs TRBV6-5 and TRBJ2-7; 7 nucleotides line up with TRBD1. This CDR3 is built from 15 residues. Germline V CDR1 and CDR2: MNHEY, SVGAGI. Unmatched junction bases numbered 6, after V lost 2 bases and J lost 2 bases. The CDR3 DNA sequence: TGTGCCAGCAGTTACCGGACAGGTCTACCCTACGAGCAGTACTTC. It is translated as CASSYRTGLPYEQYF.

This clonotype was observed at least ten times. J is TRBJ2-7 and V is TRBV12-3 or TRBV12-4; D is uncertain. V shed 6 bases and J shed 0 bases, with 3 bases lying between them. The CDR3 is 11 residues long. The CDR3 bases are TGTGCCAGCAGCTACTCCTACGAGCAGTACTTC. Amino acid sequence: CASSYSYEQYF.

There are a few counts of this clonotype. V gene TRBV4-1 combines with J gene TRBJ1-6; unclear D gene. The CDR3 loop spans 15 amino acids. The germline gives CDR1 MGHRA, CDR2 YSYEKL. V was pared by 0 bases and J by 10 bases, with 13 bases between. CDR3 sequence (DNA): TGCGCCAGCAGCCAAGACGAGCGGTTGCGGTCACCCCTCCACTTT. Translating it yields CASSQDERLRSPLHF.

This chain joins TRBV4-2 and TRBJ1-1; D is possibly TRBD1 (5 bases). V was cut by 0 bases and J by 0 bases, with 8 bases left in between. Germline CDR1 LGHNA, CDR2 YNFKEQ. CDR3 length equals 15 residues. CDR3 nucleotide sequence: TGTGCCAGCAGCCAAGATCCAGGGTTGAACACTGAAGCTTTCTTT. Residues: CASSQDPGLNTEAFF.

This clonotype occurred many times. This chain joins TRBV24-1 and TRBJ2-1; a possible D gene is TRBD1 (6 bases). V gave up 0 bases and J gave up 4 bases, with 12 bases separating them. This CDR3 is built from 16 residues. CDR1 KGHDR and CDR2 SFDVKD come from the germline V gene. CDR3 region: CATSDLRQGNYNEQFF. Written as DNA, the CDR3 is TGTGCCACCAGTGATTTGCGGCAGGGGAATTACAATGAGCAGTTCTTC.

This clonotype was seen only a few times. V usage is TRBV28 and J usage is TRBJ2-1; D gene ambiguous. The ends were cut back, 5 bases at V and 0 bases at J, with 17 bases in the middle. Germline-derived CDR1 and CDR2 are MDHEN and SYDVKM. The CDR3 consists of 17 residues. CDR3 bases: TGTGCCAGCAGTGAACCGAAGACGAGGAGCTCCTACAATGAGCAGTTCTTC. Amino acids: CASSEPKTRSSYNEQFF.

This clonotype came up a few times. This chain joins TRBV7-2 and TRBJ2-3, with 10 bases matching TRBD2. CDR3 size: 14 residues. The junction had 4 bases not matched to a gene; V was cut back by 5 bases and J by 5 bases. The germline V gene has CDR1 SGHTA and CDR2 FQGNSA. The CDR3 coding sequence is TGTGCCAGCAGCGAGGCTAGCGGGGGAGATACGCAGTATTTT. This codes for CASSEASGGDTQYF.

The sample holds many counts of this clonotype. This rearrangement joins TRBV7-3 to TRBJ2-2; the D is unclear. The CDR3 contains 14 residues. Trimming stripped 2 bases from V and 8 bases from J, with 12 bases between. Germline values: CDR1 SGHTA, CDR2 FQGTGA. The CDR3 region is CASSLLQSPGELFF. CDR3 sequence (DNA): TGTGCCAGCAGCTTACTGCAGAGTCCAGGGGAGCTGTTTTTT. Combining the CDR3 with reference TRBV7-3 and TRBJ2-2 gives the whole variable domain GAGVSQTPSNKVTEKGKYVELRCDPISGHTALYWYRQSLGQGPEFLIYFQGTGAADDSGLPNDRFFAVRPEGSVSTLKIQRTERGDSAVYLCASSLLQSPGELFFGEGSRLTVL.

This clonotype was counted ten times or more. The J gene is TRBJ2-4, the V gene TRBV5-1; TRBD2 might be the D (6 bases). The CDR3 contains 14 residues. Trimming took off 4 bases at V and 8 bases at J, with 16 bases between the two ends. Germline V lookup: CDR1 SGHRS, CDR2 YFSETQ. The CDR3 DNA sequence: TGCGCCAGCAGCCGGACTGGGGGGAGAGACATTCAGTACTTC. It is translated as CASSRTGGRDIQYF. Full variable domain (rest looked up from reference TRBV5-1 and TRBJ2-4): KAGVTQTPRYLIKTRGQQVTLSCSPISGHRSVSWYQQTPGQGLQFLFEYFSETQRNKGNFPGRFSGRQFSNSRSEMNVSTLELGDSALYLCASSRTGGRDIQYFGAGTRLSVL.

On this clonotype: Germline and junction disagree at one end, which may indicate a read error. The chain links TRBV4-2 to TRBJ1-5; no clear D. Per germline, CDR1 LGHNA and CDR2 YNFKEQ. The CDR3 spans 13 residues. This CDR3 is CASSPETNQPLHF. Here the CDR3 DNA reads TGTGCCAGCAGCCCAGAGACCAATCAGCCCCTGCATTTT.

The chain has TRBV11-2 and TRBJ2-7; 7 nucleotides align to TRBD2. This CDR3 region has 18 residues. The germline V gene has CDR1 SGHAT and CDR2 FQNNGV. With V trimmed by 0 bases and J by 0 bases, 11 bases remained unmatched. The CDR3, as DNA: TGTGCCAGCAGCTTAGAGTACGTCTACGGGAGGTCCTCCTACGAGCAGTACTTC. Its protein is CASSLEYVYGRSSYEQYF.

This clonotype occurred once. This chain uses TRBV12-3 or TRBV12-4 with TRBJ2-3; 8 nucleotides line up with TRBD2. Trimming removed 11 bases from V and 4 bases from J; junction bases left unmatched: 23. The CDR3 is made up of 18 amino acids. Written as DNA, the CDR3 is TGTGCCCTCAGTTTGGTGTCCCCCTTAGCGGGATGGGCAGATACGCAGTATTTT. This translates into CALSLVSPLAGWADTQYF.

This clonotype was seen at least ten times. The chain uses TRBV12-3 or TRBV12-4 and TRBJ2-3; D ambiguous. The germline V and J ends were trimmed by 2 bases and 5 bases, with 8 bases remaining between them. CDR3 length: 13 amino acids. This CDR3 is CASSLRARDTQYF. CDR3 DNA sequence: TGTGCCAGCAGTTTAAGAGCCCGAGATACGCAGTATTTT.

There are many counts of this clonotype. CDR3 protein: CSVEGWKSSYNEQFF. CDR3 coding DNA: TGCAGCGTTGAAGGTTGGAAAAGCTCCTACAATGAGCAGTTCTTC. This chain uses TRBV29-1 with TRBJ2-1; D call uncertain. V gave up 1 base and J gave up 0 bases, with 10 bases separating them. The CDR3 runs to 15 residues. CDR1 is SQVTM, CDR2 ANQGSEA, per germline.

The V call is TRBV7-6, the J call TRBJ2-6; 10 positions agree with TRBD1. The CDR3 is 17 residues long. Germline assignment: CDR1 SGHVS and CDR2 FNYEAQ. V lost 5 bases, J lost 4 bases, and 8 bases stayed unmatched. The CDR3 reads CASSPRQGARGANVLTF. The CDR3 DNA reads TGTGCCAGCAGCCCGCGACAGGGGGCGAGGGGGGCCAACGTCCTGACTTTC.

This clonotype occurred a few times. The chain joins TRBV27 to TRBJ2-5; D is ambiguous. The length of the CDR3 is 16 residues. The germline CDR1 and CDR2 sequences are MNHEY and SMNVEV (reference sequence). V lost 7 bases, J lost 1 base, and 19 bases lay in between. CDR3 residues: CASIFIPDLTQETQYF. CDR3 DNA sequence: TGTGCCAGCATATTCATCCCAGACCTCACCCAAGAGACCCAGTACTTC.

This clonotype came up a few times. The genes are TRBV7-6 and TRBJ2-5, with D perhaps TRBD2 (6 bases). Germline CDR1 reads SGHVS; CDR2 reads FNYEAQ. V was cut by 6 bases and J by 7 bases, with 18 bases left in between. The length of the CDR3 is 14 residues. CDR3 loop: CASSRPGGDGTQYF. The CDR3 DNA is TGTGCCAGCAGTCGTCCTGGAGGGGACGGGACCCAGTACTTC.

This clonotype was detected many times. V gene TRBV28 combines with J gene TRBJ2-7, with D tentatively TRBD1 (5 bases). Per germline, CDR1 MDHEN and CDR2 SYDVKM. V lost 8 bases and J lost 9, with 17 bases in between. The CDR3 totals 12 residues. CDR3 protein: CASGRSRVGQYF. The CDR3 coding sequence is TGTGCCAGCGGCCGTTCCAGGGTCGGGCAGTACTTC.

This rearrangement joins TRBV7-2 to TRBJ2-3; no reliable D call. The CDR3 spans 14 residues. Trimming took off 0 bases at V and 5 bases at J, with 9 bases between the two ends. Germline CDR1 and CDR2: SGHTA and FQGNSA. This chain's CDR3 is CASSLAQSLDTQYF. The CDR3 region has the DNA TGTGCCAGCAGCTTAGCACAGTCTCTAGATACGCAGTATTTT.

This clonotype was found a few times. The rearrangement links TRBV12-3 or TRBV12-4 to TRBJ1-2; D unclear. V lost 6 bases to trimming and J lost 6 bases, with 17 bases between them. This CDR3 comprises 14 residues. For the CDR3, the DNA is TGTGCCAGCAGCGACTTACCGGGTCTCCATGGCTACACCTTC. Translation: CASSDLPGLHGYTF.

This clonotype was seen many times. The genes are TRBV4-1 and TRBJ2-1; 11 bases are a match to TRBD2. The CDR3 sequence is 17 residues long. The J segment lost 1 base and the V segment lost 2 bases, leaving 4 bases of the junction unmatched. Germline CDR1 MGHRA, CDR2 YSYEKL. CDR3 DNA sequence: TGCGCCAGCAGCCAACTAGCGGGGGGTCGGTCCTACAATGAGCAGTTCTTC. Translating gives CASSQLAGGRSYNEQFF.

V is TRBV6-2 or TRBV6-3 and J is TRBJ2-2; tentative D call: TRBD2 (6 bases). CDR3 length: 14 residues. Trimming took 4 bases from V and 6 from J, leaving 12 bases between them. Looked up from germline, CDR1 is MNHEY and CDR2 is SVGEGT. The CDR3 protein is CASSSPGRPGELFF. Here the CDR3 DNA reads TGTGCCAGCAGTTCTCCTGGGAGGCCCGGGGAGCTGTTTTTT.

The chain is built from TRBV7-9 and TRBJ2-5; the D is unclear. This CDR3 comprises 15 residues. V lost 1 base and J 5 bases, leaving 14 bases between the germline ends. The germline V gene has CDR1 SEHNR and CDR2 FQNEAQ (reference sequence). The CDR3 sequence is CASSLGLGRLETQYF. In DNA form, the CDR3 reads TGTGCCAGCAGCTTAGGGCTGGGCAGGCTGGAGACCCAGTACTTC.

This clonotype occurred a few times. This chain connects TRBV12-3 or TRBV12-4 to TRBJ2-1; unclear D gene. This CDR3 contains 13 residues. V was clipped by 0 bases and J by 8 bases, with 8 bases between them. Here the CDR3 reads CASSLATGYEQFF. CDR3 coding DNA: TGTGCCAGCAGTTTAGCTACCGGCTATGAGCAGTTCTTC.

The chain has TRBV28 and TRBJ1-2, with 8 bases identical to TRBD1. Germline trimming cut 10 bases from V and 4 bases from J; bases unmatched to any gene: 8. This CDR3 is built from 13 residues. Germline CDR1 reads MDHEN; CDR2 reads SYDVKM. CDR3 protein: CATQTGDGYGYTF. CDR3 coding DNA: TGTGCCACCCAGACAGGGGACGGCTATGGCTACACCTTC.

This clonotype has only a few counts. This chain joins TRBV12-3 or TRBV12-4 and TRBJ2-1, with D perhaps matching TRBD1 (6 bases). CDR3 length: 12 residues. V lost 6 bases, J lost 8 bases, and 11 bases lay in between. The CDR3 reads CASRRAGDEQFF. Written as DNA, the CDR3 is TGTGCCAGCAGGAGAGCAGGGGATGAGCAGTTCTTC.

In its sample, this clonotype was seen many times. The V and J genes are TRBV5-6 and TRBJ2-1; 11 bases agree with TRBD2. CDR3 length: 15 amino acids. In germline, CDR1 is SGHDT, CDR2 YYEEEE. The trim removed 4 bases at V and 4 bases at J, leaving 4 bases unmatched. CDR3 in DNA: TGTGCCAGCAGCACCGGGACTAGCGGATACAATGAGCAGTTCTTC. This codes for CASSTGTSGYNEQFF.

Only a few counts were recorded for this clonotype. The rearrangement joins TRBV9 to TRBJ2-1; D gene ambiguous. The CDR3 is made up of 13 amino acids. V lost 4 bases and J lost 8, with 13 bases in between. CDR1 is SGDLS and CDR2 is YYNGEE in the germline V gene. The CDR3 bases are TGTGCCAGCAGCATTGGAGCTCAGGATGAGCAGTTCTTC. Protein product: CASSIGAQDEQFF.

The chain combines TRBV7-7 with TRBJ2-2; 7 bases line up with TRBD2. Germline V gene data show CDR1 as SSHAT and CDR2 as FNYEAQ (reference sequence). The V segment lost 8 bases and the J segment 0 bases; nucleotides outside the gene matches: 3. The CDR3 loop spans 14 amino acids. The CDR3: CASSAGPNTGELFF. The CDR3 DNA follows: TGTGCCAGCTCAGCGGGACCGAACACCGGGGAGCTGTTTTTT.

This clonotype was seen a handful of times. The chain combines TRBV6-2 or TRBV6-3 with TRBJ1-6; 8 bases align to TRBD1. The germline gives CDR1 MNHEY, CDR2 SVGEGT. The junction had 6 bases not matched to a gene; V was cut back by 7 bases and J by 10 bases. The CDR3 sequence is 13 residues long. CDR3 region: CASNTGGSSPLHF. CDR3 sequence (DNA): TGTGCCAGCAATACAGGGGGTTCCTCACCCCTCCACTTT.

About this clonotype: Its ends do not fully match the called genes, so a read error is possible. The chain has TRBV9 and TRBJ1-6, with D possibly being TRBD1 (6 bases). The CDR3 length is 15 residues. Germline loops: CDR1 SGDLS, CDR2 YYNGEE. DNA of the CDR3: TGTGCCAGGAGCGTGACAGGCATCAATAATTCACCCCTCCACTTT. As protein: CARSVTGINNSPLHF.

The chain employs TRBV14 and TRBJ2-5; D is possibly TRBD2 (5 bases). CDR3 length: 12 residues. V was pared by 6 bases and J by 5 bases, with 10 bases between. CDR1 and CDR2 from the germline V gene are SGHDN and FVKESK. The CDR3 region is CASSRREETQYF. CDR3 nucleotides: TGTGCCAGCAGTCGTAGGGAGGAGACCCAGTACTTC.